This TCR beta chain was recovered during a study of T cells after yellow fever vaccination. General study points: Overlap between CD4 and CD8 compartments was detected for a small share of clonotypes. Subsequent booster samples again held most clones from primary vaccination (96% CD4, about 86% CD8). FACS-sorted repertoires could contain abundant clonotypes contaminating from the bulk population.

This clonotype was counted between two and nine times. Its specificity is not known. The CDR3 length is 12 residues. Germline V CDR1 and CDR2: DFQATT, SNEGSKA (reference sequence). Germline trimming cut 6 bases from V and 2 bases from J; bases unmatched to any gene: 1. A 5'RACE template-switching step, the method used to make TCR cDNA, added a universal primer site and UMIs. One entry per CDR3 protein, called by TCRdb with MiXCR from the 5' RACE reads. Counted here are some 600,000 distinct CDR3 sequences, about 17% occurring once; the ten biggest clones make up 17%. V and J are TRBV20-1 and TRBJ2-1, with 7 positions matching TRBD1. The sequencing used PBMCs, collected 5 days after the first yellow fever vaccination. The TCR comes from a young man who received the YFV17D yellow fever vaccine. CDR3: CSAGTAYNEQFF. The CDR3 coding sequence is TGCAGTGCAGGGACAGCCTACAATGAGCAGTTCTTC.